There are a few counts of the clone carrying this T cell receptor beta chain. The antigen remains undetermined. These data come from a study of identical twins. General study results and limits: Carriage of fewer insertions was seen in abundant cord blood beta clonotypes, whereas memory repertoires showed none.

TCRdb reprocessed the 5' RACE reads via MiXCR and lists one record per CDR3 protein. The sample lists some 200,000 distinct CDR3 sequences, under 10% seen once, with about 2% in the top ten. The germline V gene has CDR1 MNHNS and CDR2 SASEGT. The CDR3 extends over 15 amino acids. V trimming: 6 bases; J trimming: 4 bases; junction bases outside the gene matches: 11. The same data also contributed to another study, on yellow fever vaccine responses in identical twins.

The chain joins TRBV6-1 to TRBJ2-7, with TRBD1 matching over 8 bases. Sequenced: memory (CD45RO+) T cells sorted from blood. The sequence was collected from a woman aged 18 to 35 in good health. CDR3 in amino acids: CASRPTTGGTYEQYF. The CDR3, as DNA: TGTGCCAGCAGACCGACCACAGGGGGAACATACGAGCAGTACTTC.